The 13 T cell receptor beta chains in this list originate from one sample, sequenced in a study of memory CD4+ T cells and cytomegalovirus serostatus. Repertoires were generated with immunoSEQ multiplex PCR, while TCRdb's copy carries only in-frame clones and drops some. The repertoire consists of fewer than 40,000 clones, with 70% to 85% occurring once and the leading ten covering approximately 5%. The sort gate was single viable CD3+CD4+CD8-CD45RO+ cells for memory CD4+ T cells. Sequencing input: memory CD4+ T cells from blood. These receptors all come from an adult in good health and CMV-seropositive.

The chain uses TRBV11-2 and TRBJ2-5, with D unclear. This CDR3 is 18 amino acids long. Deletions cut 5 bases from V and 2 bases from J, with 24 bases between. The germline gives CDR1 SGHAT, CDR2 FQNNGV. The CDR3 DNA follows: TGTGCCAGCAGCCCCAGTGGGTATTTCAAGGGCTCGCAAGAGACCCAGTACTTC. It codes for CASSPSGYFKGSQETQYF.

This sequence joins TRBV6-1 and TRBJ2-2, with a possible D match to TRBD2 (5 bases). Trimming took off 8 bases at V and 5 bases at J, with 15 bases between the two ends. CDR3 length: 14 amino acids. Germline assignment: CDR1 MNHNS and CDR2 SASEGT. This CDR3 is CASVPAPGTGELFF. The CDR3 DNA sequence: TGTGCCAGCGTTCCGGCCCCGGGGACCGGGGAGCTGTTTTTT.

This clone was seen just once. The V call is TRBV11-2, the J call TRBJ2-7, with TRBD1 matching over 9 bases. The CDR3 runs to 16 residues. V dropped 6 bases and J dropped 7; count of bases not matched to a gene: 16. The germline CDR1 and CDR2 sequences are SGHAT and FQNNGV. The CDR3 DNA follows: TGTGCCAGCAGATCCAACCGGGACAGGGTGATGTGGGAGCAGTACTTC. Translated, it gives CASRSNRDRVMWEQYF.

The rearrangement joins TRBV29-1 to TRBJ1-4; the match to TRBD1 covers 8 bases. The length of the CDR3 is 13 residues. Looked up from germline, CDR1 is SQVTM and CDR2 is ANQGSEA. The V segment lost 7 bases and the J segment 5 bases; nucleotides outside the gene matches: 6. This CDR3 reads CSAVDRENEKLFF. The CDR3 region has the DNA TGCAGCGCCGTGGACAGGGAAAATGAAAAACTGTTTTTT.

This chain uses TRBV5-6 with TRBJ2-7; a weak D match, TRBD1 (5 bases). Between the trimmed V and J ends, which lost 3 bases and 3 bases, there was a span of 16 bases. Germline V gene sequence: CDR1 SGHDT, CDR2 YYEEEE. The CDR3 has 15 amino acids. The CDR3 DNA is TGTGCCAGCAGCTCGCAGGGTCTTATGAGCTACGAGCAGTACTTC. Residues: CASSSQGLMSYEQYF.

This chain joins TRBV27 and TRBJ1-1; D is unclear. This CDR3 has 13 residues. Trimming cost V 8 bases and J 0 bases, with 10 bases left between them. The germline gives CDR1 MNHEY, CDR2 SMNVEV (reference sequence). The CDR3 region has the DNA TGTGCCAGCCTCGGGCAGATGAACACTGAAGCTTTCTTT. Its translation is CASLGQMNTEAFF.

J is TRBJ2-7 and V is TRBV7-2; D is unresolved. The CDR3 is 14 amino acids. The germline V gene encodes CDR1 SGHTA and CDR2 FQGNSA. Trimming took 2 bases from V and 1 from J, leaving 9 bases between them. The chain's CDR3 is CASSLPWQSYEQYF. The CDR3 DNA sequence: TGTGCCAGCAGCTTACCATGGCAGTCCTACGAGCAGTACTTC.

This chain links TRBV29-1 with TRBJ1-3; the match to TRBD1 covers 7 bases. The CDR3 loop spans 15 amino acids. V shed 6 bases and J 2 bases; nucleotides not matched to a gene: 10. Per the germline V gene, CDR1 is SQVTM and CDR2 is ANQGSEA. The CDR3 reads CSVSFAQGAGNTIYF. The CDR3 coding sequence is TGCAGCGTGAGCTTTGCGCAGGGGGCTGGAAACACCATATATTTT. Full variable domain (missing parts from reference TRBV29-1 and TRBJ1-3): SAVISQKPSRDICQRGTSLTIQCQVDSQVTMMFWYRQQPGQSLTLIATANQGSEATYESGFVIDKFPISRPNLTFSTLTVSNMSPEDSSIYLCSVSFAQGAGNTIYFGEGSWLTVV.

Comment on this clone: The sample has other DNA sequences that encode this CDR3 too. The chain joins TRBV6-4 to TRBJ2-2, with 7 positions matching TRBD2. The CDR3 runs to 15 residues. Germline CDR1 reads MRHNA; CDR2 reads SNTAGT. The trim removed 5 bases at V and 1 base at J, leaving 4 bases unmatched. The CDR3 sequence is CASSPGLGNTGELFF. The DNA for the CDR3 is TGTGCCAGCAGTCCCGGACTAGGGAACACCGGGGAGCTGTTTTTT.

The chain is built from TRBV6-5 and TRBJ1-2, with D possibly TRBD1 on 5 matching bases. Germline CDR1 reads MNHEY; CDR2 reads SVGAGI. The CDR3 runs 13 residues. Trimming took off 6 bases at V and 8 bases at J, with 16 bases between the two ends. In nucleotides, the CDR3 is TGTGCCAGCAGAATCCAGGGTAAGGGAGGCTACACCTTC. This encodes CASRIQGKGGYTF.

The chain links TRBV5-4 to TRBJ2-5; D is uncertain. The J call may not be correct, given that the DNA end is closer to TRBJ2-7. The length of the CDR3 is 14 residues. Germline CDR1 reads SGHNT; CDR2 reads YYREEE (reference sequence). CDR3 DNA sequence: TGTGCCAGCAGCTTGGTCCCTACTAACGACGAGCAGTACTTC. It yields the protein CASSLVPTNDEQYF.

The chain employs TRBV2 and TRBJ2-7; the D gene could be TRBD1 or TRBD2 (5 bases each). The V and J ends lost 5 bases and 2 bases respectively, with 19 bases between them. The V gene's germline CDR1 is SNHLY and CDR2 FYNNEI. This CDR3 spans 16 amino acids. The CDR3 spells CASSNPWDPLAYEQYF. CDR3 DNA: TGTGCCAGCAGTAACCCTTGGGACCCGCTTGCCTACGAGCAGTACTTC.

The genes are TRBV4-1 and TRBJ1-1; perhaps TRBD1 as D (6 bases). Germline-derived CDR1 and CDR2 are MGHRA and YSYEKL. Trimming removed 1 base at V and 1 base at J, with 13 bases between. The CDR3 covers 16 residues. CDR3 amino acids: CASSQGGGGRNTEAFF. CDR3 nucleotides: TGCGCCAGCAGCCAAGGAGGGGGAGGCCGGAACACTGAAGCTTTCTTT.